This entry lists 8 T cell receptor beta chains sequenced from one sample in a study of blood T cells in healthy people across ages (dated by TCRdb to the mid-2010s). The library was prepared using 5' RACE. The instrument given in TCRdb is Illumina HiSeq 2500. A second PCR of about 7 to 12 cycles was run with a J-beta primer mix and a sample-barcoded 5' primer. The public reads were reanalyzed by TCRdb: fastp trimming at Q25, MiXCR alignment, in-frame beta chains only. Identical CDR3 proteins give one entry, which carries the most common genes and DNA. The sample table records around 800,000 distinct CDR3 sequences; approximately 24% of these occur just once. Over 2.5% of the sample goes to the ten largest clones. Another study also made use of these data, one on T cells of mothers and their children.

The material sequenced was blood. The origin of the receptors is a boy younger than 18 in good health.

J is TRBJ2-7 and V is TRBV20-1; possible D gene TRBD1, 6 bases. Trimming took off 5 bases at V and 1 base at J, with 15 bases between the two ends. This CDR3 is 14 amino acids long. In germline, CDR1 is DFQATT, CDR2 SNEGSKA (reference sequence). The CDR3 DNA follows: TGCAGTGCTGGAGGACAGTCAATATCCTACGAGCAGTACTTC. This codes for CSAGGQSISYEQYF.

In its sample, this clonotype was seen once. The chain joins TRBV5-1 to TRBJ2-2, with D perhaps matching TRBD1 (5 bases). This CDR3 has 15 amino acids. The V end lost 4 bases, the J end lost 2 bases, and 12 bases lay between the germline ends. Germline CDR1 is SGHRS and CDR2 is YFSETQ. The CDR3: CASSPGWANTGELFF. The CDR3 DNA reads TGCGCCAGCAGCCCAGGGTGGGCTAACACCGGGGAGCTGTTTTTT.

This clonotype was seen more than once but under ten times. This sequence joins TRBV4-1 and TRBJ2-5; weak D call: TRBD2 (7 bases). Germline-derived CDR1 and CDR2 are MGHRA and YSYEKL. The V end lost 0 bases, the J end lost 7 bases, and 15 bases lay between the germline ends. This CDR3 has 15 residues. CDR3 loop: CASSQERGGAGTQYF. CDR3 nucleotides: TGCGCCAGCAGCCAAGAAAGGGGGGGAGCCGGGACCCAGTACTTC.

The CDR3 region has the DNA TGTGCCAGCACGTTGGGGGGGACAGGGGACAATGAGCAGTTCTTC. Amino acids: CASTLGGTGDNEQFF. The rearrangement joins TRBV27 to TRBJ2-1; TRBD1 aligns across 10 bases. Trimming cost V 7 bases and J 5 bases; bases outside gene matches: 8. This CDR3 is 15 amino acids long. Germline CDR1 reads MNHEY; CDR2 reads SMNVEV (reference sequence).

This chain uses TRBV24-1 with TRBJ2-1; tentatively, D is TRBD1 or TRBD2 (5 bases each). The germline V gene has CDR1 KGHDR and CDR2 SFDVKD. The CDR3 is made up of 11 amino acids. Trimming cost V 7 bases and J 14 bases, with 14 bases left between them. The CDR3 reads CATRPGPTEFF. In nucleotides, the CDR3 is TGTGCCACCAGACCGGGACCCACAGAGTTCTTC.

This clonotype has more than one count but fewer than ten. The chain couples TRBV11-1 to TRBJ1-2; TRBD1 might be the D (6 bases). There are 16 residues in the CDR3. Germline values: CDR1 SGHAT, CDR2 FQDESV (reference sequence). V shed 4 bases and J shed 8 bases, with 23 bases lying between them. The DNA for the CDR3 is TGTGCCAGCAGCTCGGACCCCTTAGGGGGGAAGAACGGCTACACCTTC. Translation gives CASSSDPLGGKNGYTF. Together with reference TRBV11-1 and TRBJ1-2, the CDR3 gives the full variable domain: EAEVAQSPRYKITEKSQAVAFWCDPISGHATLYWYRQILGQGPELLVQFQDESVVDDSQLPKDRFSAERLKGVDSTLKIQPAELGDSAMYLCASSSDPLGGKNGYTFGSGTRLTVV.

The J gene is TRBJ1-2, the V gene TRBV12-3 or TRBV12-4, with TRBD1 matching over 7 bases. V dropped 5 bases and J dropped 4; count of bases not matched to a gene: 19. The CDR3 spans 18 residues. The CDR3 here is CASSIHFGTDYSPYGYTF. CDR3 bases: TGTGCCAGCAGTATCCATTTCGGGACAGATTATTCGCCCTATGGCTACACCTTC.

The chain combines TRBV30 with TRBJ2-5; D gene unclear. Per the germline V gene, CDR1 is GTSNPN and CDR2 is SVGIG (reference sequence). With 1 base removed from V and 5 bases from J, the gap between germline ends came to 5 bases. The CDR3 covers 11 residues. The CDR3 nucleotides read TGTGCCTGGAGTGCCATGGAGACCCAGTACTTC. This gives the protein CAWSAMETQYF.